The T cell receptor beta chain described here comes from a study of Ad26.COV2.S vaccination and SARS-CoV-2 variants. CDR3 length: 14 residues. Germline loops: CDR1 LNHDA, CDR2 SQIVND (reference sequence). Trimming removed 2 bases from V and 4 bases from J, with 9 bases in between. The treatment: over 15 received Ad26.COV2.S at low or high dose, single or two shots; about 5 received placebo; per-sample allocation not given. Material that was analyzed had been drawn on day 63 after the first vaccine or placebo injection. Generated by immunoSEQ multiplex PCR, the TCRdb table keeps only in-frame clones and is missing some. The data contain over 250,000 clones, more than 70% of them seen just once; the ten biggest clones take up 3% to 4%.

The chain has TRBV19 and TRBJ2-1; TRBD2 is a possible D gene (5 bases). Sequenced here: peripheral blood, sampled in a trial of Ad26.COV2.S vaccine versus placebo. The TCR sequence derives from a person aged 18-65 years who received the Ad26.COV2.S COVID-19 vaccine or a placebo. The CDR3 DNA is TGTGCCAGTAGTATACGGGAAGTATACAATGAGCAGTTCTTC. It translates to CASSIREVYNEQFF.